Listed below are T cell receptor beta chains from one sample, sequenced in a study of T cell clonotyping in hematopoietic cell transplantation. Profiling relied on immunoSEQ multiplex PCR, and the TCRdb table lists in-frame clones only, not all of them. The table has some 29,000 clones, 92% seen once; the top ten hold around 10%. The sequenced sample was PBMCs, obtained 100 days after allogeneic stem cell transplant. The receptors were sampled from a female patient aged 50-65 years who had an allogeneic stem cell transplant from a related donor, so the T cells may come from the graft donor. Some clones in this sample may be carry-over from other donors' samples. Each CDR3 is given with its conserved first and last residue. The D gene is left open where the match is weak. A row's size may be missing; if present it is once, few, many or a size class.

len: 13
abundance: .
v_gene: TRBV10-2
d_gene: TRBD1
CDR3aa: CATGNDRASGYTF

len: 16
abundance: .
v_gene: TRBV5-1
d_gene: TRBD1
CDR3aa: CASSPLGTGITGELFF

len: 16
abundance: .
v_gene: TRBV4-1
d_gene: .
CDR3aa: CASSQDGGIRHQPQHF

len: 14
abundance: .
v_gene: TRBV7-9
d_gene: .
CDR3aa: CASSLRGGDEKLFF

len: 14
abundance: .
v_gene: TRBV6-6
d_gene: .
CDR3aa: CASSNTLGGYGYTF

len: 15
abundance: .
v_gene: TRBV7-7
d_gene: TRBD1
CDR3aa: CASSPTGTGQETQYF

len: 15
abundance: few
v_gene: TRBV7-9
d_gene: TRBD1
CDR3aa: CASSPPGQGYYGYTF

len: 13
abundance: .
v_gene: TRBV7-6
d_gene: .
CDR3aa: CASSGQVNTEAFF

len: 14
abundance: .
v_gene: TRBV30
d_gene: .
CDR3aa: CAWSEGLSNQPQHF

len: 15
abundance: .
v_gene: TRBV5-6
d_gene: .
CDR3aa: CASSLIGGTTYEQYF

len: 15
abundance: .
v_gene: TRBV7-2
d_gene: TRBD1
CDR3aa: CASSFGQGAKNEQFF

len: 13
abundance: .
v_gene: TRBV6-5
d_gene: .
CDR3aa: CASSRGGGTEAFF

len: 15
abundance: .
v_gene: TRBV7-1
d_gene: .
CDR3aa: CASSLPQGANSPLHF

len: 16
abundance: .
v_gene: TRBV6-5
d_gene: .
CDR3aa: CASSYSLVEDEQPQHF

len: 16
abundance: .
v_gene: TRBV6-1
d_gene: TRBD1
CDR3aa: CASSAQDRSPNTEAFF

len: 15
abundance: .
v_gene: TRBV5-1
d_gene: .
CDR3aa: CASSLVPQSTDTQYF

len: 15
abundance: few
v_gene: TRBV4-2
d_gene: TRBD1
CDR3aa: CASSHLRDRDRGYTF

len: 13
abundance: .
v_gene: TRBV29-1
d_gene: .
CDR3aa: CSVSGTQGNTIYF

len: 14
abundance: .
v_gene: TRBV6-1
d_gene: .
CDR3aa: CASSEVGQGGKLFF

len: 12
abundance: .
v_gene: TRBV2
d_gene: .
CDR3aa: CASSSGTDTQYF

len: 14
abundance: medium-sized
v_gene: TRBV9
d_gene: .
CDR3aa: CASSPRTFEETQYF

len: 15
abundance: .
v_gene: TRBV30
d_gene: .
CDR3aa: CAWSGDTARIGELFF

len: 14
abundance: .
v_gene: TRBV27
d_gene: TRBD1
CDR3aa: CASSGTGTVNTQYF

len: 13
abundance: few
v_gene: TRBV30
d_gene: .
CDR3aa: CAWSSEPQYGYTF

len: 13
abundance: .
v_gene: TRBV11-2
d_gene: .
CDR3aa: CASSLDRQGTQHF

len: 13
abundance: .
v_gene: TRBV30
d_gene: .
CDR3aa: CAWSASQGSQAFF

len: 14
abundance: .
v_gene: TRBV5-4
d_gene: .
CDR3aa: CASSLEQGGTEAFF

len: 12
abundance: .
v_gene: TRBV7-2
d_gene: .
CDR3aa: CASSPLGQPQHF

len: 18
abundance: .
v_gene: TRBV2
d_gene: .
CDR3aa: CASRGGAGAHTGANVLTF

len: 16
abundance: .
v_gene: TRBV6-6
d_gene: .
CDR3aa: CASSWTSGIKDYGYTF

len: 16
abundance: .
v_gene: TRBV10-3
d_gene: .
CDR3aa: CAISETGTNSGNTIYF

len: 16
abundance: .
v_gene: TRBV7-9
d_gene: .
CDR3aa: CASSLSGTASSYEQYF

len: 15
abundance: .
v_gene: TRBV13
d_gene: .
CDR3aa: CASSLASRVEYEQYF

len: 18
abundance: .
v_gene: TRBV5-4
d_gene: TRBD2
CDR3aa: CASTRGGTSGGARETQYF

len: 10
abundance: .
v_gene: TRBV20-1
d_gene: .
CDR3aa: CSASLSKLFF

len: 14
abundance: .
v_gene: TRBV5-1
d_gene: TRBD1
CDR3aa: CASSDNRGDEKLFF

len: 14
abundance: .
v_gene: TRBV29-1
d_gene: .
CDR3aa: CSVVFGGRGNEQFF

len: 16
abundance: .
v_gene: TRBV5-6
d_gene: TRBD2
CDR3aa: CASSWGLAGSTDTQYF

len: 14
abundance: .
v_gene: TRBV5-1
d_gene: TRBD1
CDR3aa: CASSVDRGRTPLHF

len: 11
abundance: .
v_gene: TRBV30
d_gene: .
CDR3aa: CAWNHDTEAFF

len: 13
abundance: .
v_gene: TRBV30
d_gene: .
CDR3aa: CAWSTGSTDTQYF

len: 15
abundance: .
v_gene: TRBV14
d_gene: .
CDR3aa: CASSQDPRANEKLFF

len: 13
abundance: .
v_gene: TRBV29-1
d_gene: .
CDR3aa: CSVAGDDGETQYF

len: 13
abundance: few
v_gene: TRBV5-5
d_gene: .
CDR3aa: CASSLEWGNTIYF

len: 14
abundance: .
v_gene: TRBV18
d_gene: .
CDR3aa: CASSPLQGADGYTF

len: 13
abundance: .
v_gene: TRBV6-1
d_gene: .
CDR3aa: CASTGLWGTEAFF

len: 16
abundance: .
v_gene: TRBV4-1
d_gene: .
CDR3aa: CASSQVGGVGNYGYTF

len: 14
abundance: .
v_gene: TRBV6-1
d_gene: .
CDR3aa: CASGTGQRNEKLFF

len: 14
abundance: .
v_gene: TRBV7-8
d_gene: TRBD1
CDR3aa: CASSITGGTTEAFF

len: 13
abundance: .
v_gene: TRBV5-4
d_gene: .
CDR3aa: CASSSGLNSPLHF

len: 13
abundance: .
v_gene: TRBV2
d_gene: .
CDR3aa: CASSVSEAIEQYF

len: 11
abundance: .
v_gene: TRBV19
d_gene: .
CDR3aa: CASIRRYGYTF

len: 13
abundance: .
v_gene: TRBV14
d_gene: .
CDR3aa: CASSQAGRGRQYF

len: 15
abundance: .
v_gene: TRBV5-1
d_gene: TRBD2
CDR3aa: CASSLVTSGEETQYF

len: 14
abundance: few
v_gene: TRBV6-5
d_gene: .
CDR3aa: CASSYSGAGQPQHF

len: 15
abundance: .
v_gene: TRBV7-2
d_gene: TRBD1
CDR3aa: CASSSRTGGDQPQHF

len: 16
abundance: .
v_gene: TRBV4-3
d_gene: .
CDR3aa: CASSPGSQGLQETQYF

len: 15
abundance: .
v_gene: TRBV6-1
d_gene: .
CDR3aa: CASSERPNIYGEQYF

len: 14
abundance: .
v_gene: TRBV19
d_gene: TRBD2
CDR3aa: CASSMGLVGIEQYF